Below are 13 T cell receptor beta chains sequenced from a single sample in a study of somatic mutations in cytotoxic T cells in rheumatoid arthritis. Assay used: immunoSEQ multiplex PCR; TCRdb lists only in-frame clones, some missing. The sample includes around 20,000 clones, less than 85% seen only once; the top ten take around a fifth. The sequenced sample was CD8+ T cells sorted from blood. These receptors were collected from a woman in her sixties or seventies in good health.

There are a few counts of this clone. The chain uses TRBV5-4 and TRBJ1-2; TRBD1 aligns across 11 bases. Germline CDR1 SGHNT, CDR2 YYREEE (reference sequence). The CDR3 totals 15 residues. The junction had 10 bases not matched to a gene; V was cut back by 4 bases and J by 8 bases. In DNA form, the CDR3 reads TGTGCCAGCAGCCCGCGTCCCCGGGACAGGGGGGGCTACACCTTC. Its translation: CASSPRPRDRGGYTF.

The chain has TRBV7-8 and TRBJ1-2, with D possibly TRBD1 on 6 matching bases. V gave up 5 bases and J gave up 0 bases, with 19 bases separating them. The germline CDR1 and CDR2 sequences are SGHVS and FQNEAQ. This CDR3 region has 17 residues. In DNA form, the CDR3 reads TGTGCCAGCAGCCACCTGGGGGGCGTCTCCACTAACTATGGCTACACCTTC. As protein: CASSHLGGVSTNYGYTF.

This clone appeared once. This rearrangement joins TRBV6-1 to TRBJ2-7; D remains unclear. The CDR3 loop spans 15 amino acids. CDR1 is MNHNS and CDR2 is SASEGT in the germline V gene. The V end lost 1 base, the J end lost 0 bases, and 10 bases lay between the germline ends. This chain's CDR3 is CASSEVGTLSYEQYF. The CDR3 DNA reads TGTGCCAGCAGTGAAGTGGGCACTCTCTCCTACGAGCAGTACTTC.

A few counts support this clone. This sequence joins TRBV6-6 and TRBJ1-1; the match to TRBD1 covers 7 bases. This CDR3 region has 14 residues. Germline lookup yields CDR1 MNHNY and CDR2 SVGAGI (reference sequence). Germline trimming cut 4 bases from V and 0 bases from J; bases unmatched to any gene: 2. CDR3 protein: CASSLQGVNTEAFF. DNA of the CDR3: TGTGCCAGCAGTTTGCAGGGGGTGAACACTGAAGCTTTCTTT.

This chain joins TRBV18 and TRBJ2-7; D is perhaps TRBD1 (5 bases). The CDR3 loop spans 16 amino acids. Germline CDR1 reads KGHSH; CDR2 reads LQKENI. V shed 5 bases and J shed 3 bases, with 20 bases lying between them. In DNA form, the CDR3 reads TGTGCCAGCTCATTCGAGCGCCCGGACAAGGGCTACGAGCAGTACTTC. This gives the protein CASSFERPDKGYEQYF. Complete variable domain (other parts from reference TRBV18 and TRBJ2-7): NAGVMQNPRHLVRRRGQEARLRCSPMKGHSHVYWYRQLPEEGLKFMVYLQKENIIDESGMPKERFSAEFPKEGPSILRIQQVVRGDSAAYFCASSFERPDKGYEQYFGPGTRLTVT.

This clone was seen a single time. The chain links TRBV7-9 to TRBJ2-3, with D perhaps TRBD1 (5 bases). The ends were cut back, 7 bases at V and 0 bases at J, with 14 bases in the middle. The CDR3 has 15 amino acids. Germline V lookup: CDR1 SEHNR, CDR2 FQNEAQ (reference sequence). Written as DNA, the CDR3 is TGTGCCAGCACCCTAAGGGGTGCTAGCACAGATACGCAGTATTTT. It encodes CASTLRGASTDTQYF.

The CDR3 region has the DNA TGCGCCAGCAGCTTGGGGGGAGTCTCTGAAGCTTTCTTT. Translating gives CASSLGGVSEAFF. V is TRBV5-1 and J is TRBJ1-1; D call uncertain. Germline V CDR1 and CDR2: SGHRS, YFSETQ. V lost 0 bases and J 6 bases, leaving 9 bases between the germline ends. CDR3 length: 13 residues.

This clone was found once. The chain joins TRBV13 to TRBJ2-1, with D tentatively TRBD1 (7 bases). CDR3 length: 13 amino acids. Trimming cost V 10 bases and J 7 bases, with 17 bases left between them. Germline CDR1 PRHDT, CDR2 FYEKMQ (reference sequence). The CDR3 region has the DNA TGTGCCACCGCGACAGGGAGGAGGAATGAGCAGTTCTTC. Translated, it gives CATATGRRNEQFF.

This clone was counted only a few times. The chain recombines TRBV27 with TRBJ2-7; D ambiguous. CDR3 length: 14 amino acids. Trimming removed 5 bases from V and 2 bases from J, with 13 bases in between. Germline CDR1 and CDR2: MNHEY and SMNVEV (reference sequence). CDR3 loop: CASSTAFGPYEQYF. The CDR3 DNA reads TGTGCCAGCAGTACAGCCTTCGGGCCCTACGAGCAGTACTTC.

This clone appeared a few times. The chain uses TRBV4-1 and TRBJ2-4, with 8 positions matching TRBD1. Looked up from germline, CDR1 is MGHRA and CDR2 is YSYEKL. V lost 1 base to trimming and J lost 1 base; unmatched junction nucleotides: 6. This CDR3 region has 17 residues. The CDR3, as DNA: TGCGCCAGCAGCCAAGGGACAGGGTCGGCGGCCAAAAACATTCAGTACTTC. Residues: CASSQGTGSAAKNIQYF.

This clone appeared a single time. The chain combines TRBV5-1 with TRBJ2-7; 11 nucleotides align to TRBD1. V lost 0 bases to trimming and J lost 3 bases; unmatched junction nucleotides: 2. Germline assignment: CDR1 SGHRS and CDR2 YFSETQ. The CDR3 totals 15 residues. Written as DNA, the CDR3 is TGCGCCAGCAGCTTGGTGGGACAGGGGGTCTACGAGCAGTACTTC. It yields the protein CASSLVGQGVYEQYF.

V gene TRBV2 combines with J gene TRBJ1-2; D is possibly TRBD1 (6 bases). This CDR3 has 14 residues. V shed 6 bases and J shed 4 bases, with 15 bases lying between them. Germline V gene data show CDR1 as SNHLY and CDR2 as FYNNEI. DNA for the CDR3: TGTGCCAGCAGCCCCCCGACAGGCATCTATGGCTACACCTTC. It codes for CASSPPTGIYGYTF. The variable domain in full, completed from reference TRBV2 and TRBJ1-2, reads EPEVTQTPSHQVTQMGQEVILRCVPISNHLYFYWYRQILGQKVEFLVSFYNNEISEKSEIFDDQFSVERPDGSNFTLKIRSTKLEDSAMYFCASSPPTGIYGYTFGSGTRLTVV.

The gene calls are TRBV5-6 and TRBJ2-3; TRBD2 matches 7 bases. Germline CDR1 is SGHDT and CDR2 is YYEEEE. V was pared by 0 bases and J by 0 bases, with 4 bases of the junction left unmatched. This CDR3 comprises 16 residues. CDR3 DNA: TGTGCCAGCAGCTTGGGCCTAGCGGCAAGCACAGATACGCAGTATTTT. Translation: CASSLGLAASTDTQYF.